This T cell receptor beta chain was captured in a study of regulatory T cells in long-lasting Graves disease. CDR3 length equals 14 residues. Germline V gives CDR1 KGHSH, CDR2 LQKENI. Trimming at V came to 4 bases and at J to 2 bases, leaving 4 bases not matched to a gene. This clonotype was recorded many times. Time point given: newly diagnosed GD, antithyroid drugs for less than 3 months. Making the TCR library involved RNA that had been extracted from PBMCs. Building of the TCR beta libraries involved iRepertoire HTBI primers and Arm-PCR of CDR3 regions. From the multiplex PCR reads, TCRdb called clonotypes with MiXCR, one entry per CDR3 protein. The sample records 410,000 or so distinct CDR3 sequences, more than 12% being singletons. These records were also assigned to another study, of T cells in Graves' hyperthyroidism and ophthalmopathy. That source adds: The study left out patients who had uncontrolled infection, other autoimmune disease, pregnancy or lactation. Blood also carried most thyroid clonotypes expanded above 0.001. A model using 13 V-J features told ophthalmopathy apart from stable hyperthyroidism.

The source material was peripheral blood mononuclear cells (PBMCs), sampled at new diagnosis, from a patient treated with antithyroid drugs. The source is a woman aged 25 to 45 with Graves disease. The chain links TRBV18 to TRBJ2-5; 7 bases are shared with TRBD1. The CDR3 here is CASSRQQGQETQYF. The CDR3 bases are TGTGCCAGCTCACGACAACAGGGGCAAGAGACCCAGTACTTC.